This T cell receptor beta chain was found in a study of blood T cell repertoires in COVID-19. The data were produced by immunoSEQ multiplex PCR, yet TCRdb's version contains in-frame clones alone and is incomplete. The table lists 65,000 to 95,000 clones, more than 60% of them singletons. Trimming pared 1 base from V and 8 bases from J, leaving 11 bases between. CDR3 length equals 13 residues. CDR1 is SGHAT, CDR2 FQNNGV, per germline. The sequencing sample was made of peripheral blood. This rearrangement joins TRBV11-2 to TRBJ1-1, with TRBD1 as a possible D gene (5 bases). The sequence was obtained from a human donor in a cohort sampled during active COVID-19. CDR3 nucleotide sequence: TGTGCCAGCAGCTTAGTGCACAGGAAAGAAGCTTTCTTT. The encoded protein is CASSLVHRKEAFF.